The 18 T cell receptor beta chains below come from one sample, sequenced in a study of T cells in localized non-small cell lung cancer. The method was immunoSEQ multiplex PCR; TCRdb's version includes in-frame clones alone and lacks a portion of them. Among tens of thousands of clones listed, roughly 90% were seen once. This specimen consisted of peripheral blood, obtained before any cancer treatment. The source of these receptors is a male donor aged 60 or older with stage I squamous cell lung carcinoma.

This clone was detected a few times. The J gene is TRBJ2-7, the V gene TRBV6-1, with 8 bases lining up with TRBD1. The germline V gene has CDR1 MNHNS and CDR2 SASEGT. CDR3 size: 14 residues. V shed 10 bases, J shed 0 bases, and the junction held 8 bases outside the gene matches. CDR3 sequence reads: CATPRDRSSYEQYF. CDR3 nucleotide sequence: TGTGCCACTCCTAGGGACAGGAGCTCCTACGAGCAGTACTTC.

The chain uses TRBV30 and TRBJ1-4; D remains unclear. The germline V and J ends were trimmed by 3 bases and 4 bases, with 9 bases remaining between them. CDR3 size: 13 residues. Per the germline V gene, CDR1 is GTSNPN and CDR2 is SVGIG (reference sequence). CDR3 nucleotides: TGTGCCTGGAGGAGTGGGCTTAATGAAAAACTGTTTTTT. Protein: CAWRSGLNEKLFF.

CDR3 sequence (DNA): TGTGCCAGCAGTCGAGGTTTGGACACTGAAGCTTTCTTT. Translated: CASSRGLDTEAFF. The genes are TRBV6-5 and TRBJ1-1; unclear D gene. CDR1 and CDR2 from the germline V gene are MNHEY and SVGAGI. The CDR3 runs to 13 residues. The V gene lost 5 bases and the J gene lost 3 bases, with 10 bases spanning the gap.

The J gene is TRBJ2-3, the V gene TRBV5-4; 7 bases agree with TRBD1. The CDR3 runs to 16 residues. Germline V lookup: CDR1 SGHNT, CDR2 YYREEE (reference sequence). J was trimmed by 4 bases and V by 1 base; bases with no gene match: 9. DNA for the CDR3: TGTGCCAGCAGCTTGACAGGGGCAGGTTTTCCAGATACGCAGTATTTT. Amino acids: CASSLTGAGFPDTQYF.

The chain employs TRBV6-1 and TRBJ1-1; no clear D. Looked up from germline, CDR1 is MNHNS and CDR2 is SASEGT. The length of the CDR3 is 12 residues. V was trimmed by 10 bases and J by 0 bases, leaving 9 bases between them. CDR3 bases: TGTGCCACAGACATCATGAACACTGAAGCTTTCTTT. Encoded protein: CATDIMNTEAFF.

The chain is built from TRBV27 and TRBJ1-5; D gene uncertain. Germline V CDR1 and CDR2: MNHEY, SMNVEV (reference sequence). V shed 5 bases and J shed 0 bases, with 5 bases lying between them. The CDR3 runs 13 residues. CDR3 coding DNA: TGTGCCAGCAGTGCGGATAGCAATCAGCCCCAGCATTTT. As protein: CASSADSNQPQHF.

This rearrangement joins TRBV27 to TRBJ1-2; 8 bases agree with TRBD1. Germline-derived CDR1 and CDR2 are MNHEY and SMNVEV (reference sequence). CDR3 length: 15 amino acids. The V and J ends lost 2 bases and 4 bases, in that order; junction bases with no gene match: 6. The CDR3 DNA follows: TGTGCCAGCAGTTTACGGGCAGGGGGCCCCTATGGCTACACCTTC. It specifies CASSLRAGGPYGYTF.

This clone was seen only a few times. The rearrangement joins TRBV19 to TRBJ1-3; D call uncertain. The germline V gene encodes CDR1 LNHDA and CDR2 SQIVND (reference sequence). The CDR3 is 12 residues long. Trimming removed 8 bases from V and 3 bases from J, with 8 bases in between. This chain's CDR3 is CASGVRGNTIYF. CDR3 nucleotides: TGTGCCAGTGGCGTGCGTGGAAACACCATATATTTT.

This chain uses TRBV11-2 with TRBJ2-3; D remains unclear. Trimming pared 0 bases from V and 1 base from J, leaving 8 bases between. The CDR3 is made up of 15 amino acids. CDR1 and CDR2 from the germline V gene are SGHAT and FQNNGV. This CDR3 is CASSLEGGRTDTQYF. The DNA for the CDR3 is TGTGCCAGCAGCTTAGAGGGCGGACGCACAGATACGCAGTATTTT.

This chain uses TRBV6-1 with TRBJ2-7; 7 bases are shared with TRBD1. There are 15 residues in the CDR3. V was pared by 3 bases and J by 3 bases, with 8 bases of the junction left unmatched. The germline CDR1 and CDR2 sequences are MNHNS and SASEGT. CDR3 nucleotide sequence: TGTGCCAGCAGTGAGGGGGACAGACGTGTCTACGAGCAGTACTTC. Encoded protein: CASSEGDRRVYEQYF.

The rearrangement joins TRBV7-8 to TRBJ2-7; possibly TRBD1 for D (6 bases). Germline values: CDR1 SGHVS, CDR2 FQNEAQ. The germline V and J ends were trimmed by 5 bases and 1 base, with 12 bases remaining between them. This CDR3 has 14 amino acids. CDR3 loop: CASSPGASSYEQYF. The DNA for the CDR3 is TGTGCCAGCAGCCCAGGGGCGTCGTCCTACGAGCAGTACTTC.

This sequence joins TRBV27 and TRBJ2-1, with a tentative D call TRBD1 (5 bases). CDR3 size: 15 residues. The V and J ends lost 5 bases and 0 bases respectively, with 11 bases between them. Per the germline V gene, CDR1 is MNHEY and CDR2 is SMNVEV (reference sequence). The CDR3 DNA follows: TGTGCCAGCAGTCCGACGGACACCTCCTACAATGAGCAGTTCTTC. This sequence encodes CASSPTDTSYNEQFF.

The chain is built from TRBV11-2 and TRBJ2-2; D might be TRBD1 (6 bases). Looked up from germline, CDR1 is SGHAT and CDR2 is FQNNGV. This CDR3 contains 17 residues. The V gene lost 5 bases and the J gene lost 7 bases, with 23 bases spanning the gap. CDR3 DNA: TGTGCCAGCAGCCTTAAACTGAACAGGGACCCTTTCGGGGAGCTGTTTTTT. As protein: CASSLKLNRDPFGELFF. The full variable domain, its missing parts supplied by reference TRBV11-2 and TRBJ2-2, is EAGVAQSPRYKIIEKRQSVAFWCNPISGHATLYWYQQILGQGPKLLIQFQNNGVVDDSQLPKDRFSAERLKGVDSTLKIQPAKLEDSAVYLCASSLKLNRDPFGELFFGEGSRLTVL.

This clone was seen only once. The rearrangement joins TRBV30 to TRBJ1-3, with D uncertain. V dropped 2 bases and J dropped 1 base, with 6 bases sitting between them. Germline V gives CDR1 GTSNPN, CDR2 SVGIG (reference sequence). This CDR3 is 13 amino acids long. The CDR3 DNA reads TGTGCCTGGAGTCTGGGGTCTGGAAACACCATATATTTT. It codes for CAWSLGSGNTIYF.

This chain joins TRBV19 and TRBJ1-2; 8 bases are a match to TRBD1. This CDR3 spans 14 amino acids. The V gene end was trimmed by 6 bases and the J gene end by 6 bases; junction bases not matched to a gene: 9. In germline, CDR1 is LNHDA, CDR2 SQIVND (reference sequence). The CDR3 sequence: CASSITRGQNGYTF. CDR3 DNA: TGTGCCAGTAGCATAACCAGGGGGCAAAATGGCTACACCTTC.

This clone was seen once. The rearrangement links TRBV9 to TRBJ1-6, with unresolved D. The CDR3 contains 15 residues. V shed 3 bases and J shed 7 bases, with 14 bases lying between them. Germline values: CDR1 SGDLS, CDR2 YYNGEE. The CDR3 sequence: CASSASRNGNSPLHF. CDR3 sequence (DNA): TGTGCCAGCAGCGCCTCACGCAATGGGAATTCACCCCTCCACTTT. The full variable domain, in which reference TRBV9 and TRBJ1-6 provide the parts outside the CDR3, is DSGVTQTPKHLITATGQRVTLRCSPRSGDLSVYWYQQSLDQGLQFLIQYYNGEERAKGNILERFSAQQFPDLHSELNLSSLELGDSALYFCASSASRNGNSPLHFGNGTRLTVT.

J is TRBJ2-7 and V is TRBV29-1; 10 bases line up with TRBD1. With 3 bases clipped from V and 5 bases from J, the junction kept 4 bases outside the gene matches. Germline values: CDR1 SQVTM, CDR2 ANQGSEA. The CDR3 consists of 13 residues. CDR3 sequence: CSVEGDRGNEQYF. CDR3 in DNA: TGCAGCGTTGAGGGGGACAGGGGCAACGAGCAGTACTTC.

The chain couples TRBV5-1 to TRBJ2-4; 9 bases line up with TRBD1. CDR1 is SGHRS and CDR2 is YFSETQ in the germline V gene. V was clipped by 4 bases and J by 2 bases; unmatched bases: 10. The CDR3 has 17 amino acids. CDR3 nucleotides: TGCGCCAGCAGCAGAACAGGGGGCCTACCTCCCAAAAACATTCAGTACTTC. Its protein is CASSRTGGLPPKNIQYF. Full variable domain (outside the CDR3, taken from reference TRBV5-1 and TRBJ2-4): KAGVTQTPRYLIKTRGQQVTLSCSPISGHRSVSWYQQTPGQGLQFLFEYFSETQRNKGNFPGRFSGRQFSNSRSEMNVSTLELGDSALYLCASSRTGGLPPKNIQYFGAGTRLSVL.